Listed below are T cell receptor beta chains from one sample, sequenced in a study of T cell changes during pregnancy in multiple sclerosis. Using immunoSEQ multiplex PCR, the repertoire was profiled, and TCRdb retains in-frame clones only, with some absent. The table includes tens of thousands of clones, 92% detected once. The sequenced sample was peripheral blood, obtained in the second trimester of pregnancy. The receptor set was obtained from a female donor with multiple sclerosis, enrolled in a pregnancy study. Both conserved end residues are part of each CDR3. The order of the fields is V gene, J gene, clone size, D gene, CDR3 protein, CDR3 DNA. A D gene is named only where the DNA matches it firmly. A clone size is listed for some rows: how often the clone was seen (once, few, many), or a class if it is expanded.

V: TRBV7-3; J: TRBJ2-2; size: once; D: NA; CDR3: CASSLTPRFEVGELFF; DNA: TGTGCCAGCAGCTTAACCCCCAGATTTGAAGTCGGGGAGCTGTTTTTT
V: TRBV27; J: TRBJ1-2; size: NA; D: NA; CDR3: CASSYREGGGYTF; DNA: TGTGCCAGCAGTTATCGGGAGGGTGGGGGCTACACCTTC
V: TRBV11-3; J: TRBJ2-5; size: NA; D: TRBD2; CDR3: CASSRWGGQETQYF; DNA: TGTGCCAGCAGTAGGTGGGGGGGGCAAGAGACCCAGTACTTC
V: TRBV7-6; J: TRBJ2-5; size: NA; D: NA; CDR3: CASSPRPGAQETQYF; DNA: TGTGCCAGCAGCCCCAGGCCAGGGGCCCAAGAGACCCAGTACTTC
V: TRBV5-1; J: TRBJ2-1; size: NA; D: NA; CDR3: CASSSSSTGEQFF; DNA: TGCGCCAGCAGTTCCTCCTCGACGGGTGAGCAGTTCTTC
V: TRBV2; J: TRBJ2-1; size: NA; D: TRBD2; CDR3: CASNSGRAFGQFF; DNA: TGTGCCAGCAATAGCGGGAGGGCCTTCGGGCAGTTCTTC
V: TRBV18; J: TRBJ1-4; size: NA; D: NA; CDR3: CASSSRATNEKLFF; DNA: TGTGCCAGCTCATCGAGAGCAACTAATGAAAAACTGTTTTTT
V: TRBV11-2; J: TRBJ2-7; size: NA; D: NA; CDR3: CASSHNYEQYF; DNA: TGTGCCAGCAGCCACAACTACGAGCAGTACTTC
V: TRBV20-1; J: TRBJ2-5; size: NA; D: NA; CDR3: CSDPTETQYF; DNA: TGCAGTGACCCGACTGAGACCCAGTACTTC
V: TRBV5-6; J: TRBJ1-2; size: NA; D: TRBD1; CDR3: CASSPRGQGFYGYTF; DNA: TGTGCCAGCAGCCCCCGGGGACAGGGCTTCTATGGCTACACCTTC
V: TRBV19; J: TRBJ1-5; size: NA; D: TRBD1; CDR3: CASSIAPSGGSNQPQHF; DNA: TGTGCCAGTAGTATAGCTCCATCAGGGGGATCCAATCAGCCCCAGCATTTT
V: TRBV9; J: TRBJ2-1; size: NA; D: TRBD1; CDR3: CASSVVPGGSEQFF; DNA: TGTGCCAGCAGCGTAGTCCCAGGGGGCAGTGAGCAGTTCTTC
V: TRBV9; J: TRBJ2-3; size: NA; D: NA; CDR3: CASSSPSTDTQYF; DNA: TGTGCCAGCAGCTCCCCTAGCACAGATACGCAGTATTTT
V: TRBV19; J: TRBJ2-2; size: NA; D: NA; CDR3: CASRRVRKDTGELFF; DNA: TGTGCCAGCCGCAGGGTGCGAAAGGACACCGGGGAGCTGTTTTTT
V: TRBV30; J: TRBJ2-3; size: NA; D: NA; CDR3: CAWSVRGRGNTDTQYF; DNA: TGTGCCTGGAGTGTACGTGGCAGGGGAAACACAGATACGCAGTATTTT
V: TRBV30; J: TRBJ1-1; size: NA; D: NA; CDR3: CAWSAQLNTEAFF; DNA: TGTGCCTGGAGCGCACAGCTGAACACTGAAGCTTTCTTT